The present T cell receptor (beta chain) was sequenced within a study of cytomegalovirus exposure and HLA in healthy donors. Overall study findings and caveats: Through in vitro validation, a few CMV-associated chains were shown to be specific for CMV antigens. The study labeled about 160 TCR beta chains cytomegalovirus-associated.

13 Jbeta primers and 60 Vbeta primers were used for the PCR. Profiling relied on immunoSEQ multiplex PCR, and the TCRdb table lists in-frame clones only, not all of them. The profile shows about 140,000 clones, 80% of them singletons. This CDR3 has 17 amino acids. The germline V and J ends were trimmed by 3 bases and 0 bases, with 15 bases remaining between them. From germline, CDR1 is MGHRA and CDR2 YSYEKL. Worth noting for this clone: What it binds is not known.

This rearrangement joins TRBV4-1 to TRBJ1-5, with D unresolved. The sequence was collected from a male donor in good health and CMV-seronegative. Sequenced: PBMCs. CDR3: CASSQGLTFNSNQPQHF. Written as DNA, the CDR3 is TGCGCCAGCAGCCAGGGTCTGACATTTAATAGCAATCAGCCCCAGCATTTT.